This T cell receptor beta chain was profiled in a study of T-cell memory formation after mild COVID-19. Amplification by 5'RACE using constant-segment primers produced TCR alpha and TCR beta cDNA libraries that carried sample barcodes and UMIs. Via MiXCR, TCRdb re-called the 5' RACE reads, giving one row per CDR3 protein. Of 290,000 or so distinct CDR3 sequences in the sample, roughly 19% were seen once. Whole-study findings and limits: That cross-reactive memory joined was suggested by some responding clones appearing in pre-infection memory. Clonal second-wave expansions that peaked on day 37 had unconfirmed SARS-CoV-2 specificity. Shrinking CD4+ clones resided mostly in CM and EM, and CD8+ ones in EMRA.

Points on this clonotype: What it recognizes is unknown.

V lost 2 bases and J 8 bases, leaving 18 bases between the germline ends. Germline V gene lookup returns CDR1 MGHRA and CDR2 YSYEKL. This CDR3 has 15 residues. The chain carries TRBV4-1 and TRBJ2-5; TRBD1 is a possible D gene (6 bases). The TCR was taken from a young man who had mild COVID-19 (a few samples of this study predate the infection). Cell type and time point are not known. Material for sequencing was PBMCs or a T cell subset sorted from them (not recorded which). CDR3 amino acids: CASSQIEGERRTQYF. The CDR3 region has the DNA TGCGCCAGCAGCCAAATTGAGGGGGAAAGGAGAACCCAGTACTTC.